Presented here are 23 T cell receptor beta chains from one specimen sequenced in a study of blood T cells in healthy people across ages. A second PCR of roughly 7 to 11 cycles used a sample-barcoded 5' primer and a J-beta primer mix. MiXCR was run by TCRdb on the 5' RACE reads, yielding one entry per CDR3 protein. The sample includes about 720,000 distinct CDR3 sequences, about 20% of them seen just once. Sequenced: blood. These receptors originate from a man in his 70s in good health.

This clonotype occurred many times. The CDR3: CASSFPWETQYF. DNA of the CDR3: TGTGCCAGCAGCTTCCCGTGGGAGACCCAGTACTTC. This chain joins TRBV7-2 and TRBJ2-5; D remains ambiguous. Germline V CDR1 and CDR2: SGHTA, FQGNSA. V was shortened by 3 bases and J by 5 bases, with 7 bases between the two germline ends. This CDR3 contains 12 residues.

The J gene is TRBJ2-3, the V gene TRBV12-3 or TRBV12-4, with D unresolved. V lost 8 bases and J lost 3, with 15 bases in between. This CDR3 is built from 14 residues. CDR3 loop: CASASRVGTDTQYF. CDR3 DNA: TGTGCCAGCGCCTCCAGAGTGGGAACAGATACGCAGTATTTT.

In this sample, this clonotype turned up a few times. The V and J genes are TRBV29-1 and TRBJ2-3; D remains unclear. Germline V gives CDR1 SQVTM, CDR2 ANQGSEA. This CDR3 has 13 residues. Trimming shortened V by 7 bases and J by 1 base, and 12 bases separated the two germline ends. Here the CDR3 reads CSAPKIRTDTQYF. DNA of the CDR3: TGCAGCGCCCCGAAAATACGCACAGATACGCAGTATTTT.

The chain employs TRBV9 and TRBJ2-3; TRBD2 agrees at 7 bases. Germline lookup yields CDR1 SGDLS and CDR2 YYNGEE. This CDR3 has 15 amino acids. The J segment lost 2 bases and the V segment lost 4 bases, leaving 7 bases of the junction unmatched. CDR3 loop: CASSFSGRNTDTQYF. CDR3 nucleotide sequence: TGTGCCAGCAGCTTTAGCGGGCGGAACACAGATACGCAGTATTTT.

In this sample, this clonotype turned up many times. The chain couples TRBV12-3 or TRBV12-4 to TRBJ1-1, with D perhaps matching TRBD1 (5 bases). V lost 4 bases and J lost 5, with 11 bases in between. This CDR3 is 13 amino acids long. In nucleotides, the CDR3 is TGTGCCAGCAGTTCCCGTGGGGGGACTGAAGCTTTCTTT. This gives the protein CASSSRGGTEAFF.

The chain links TRBV10-3 to TRBJ2-3; maybe TRBD1 (5 bases). Germline V gene lookup returns CDR1 ENHRY and CDR2 SYGVKD. Trimming cost V 3 bases and J 1 base, with 11 bases left between them. The CDR3 runs 15 residues. The CDR3 nucleotides are TGTGCCATCAGTGAAGGGGCCTCCGGCACAGATACGCAGTATTTT. Its protein product is CAISEGASGTDTQYF.

The chain couples TRBV28 to TRBJ2-4; D might be TRBD1 or TRBD2, each matching 7 bases. Trimming left V 6 bases short and J 3 bases short, with 30 bases between. CDR1 and CDR2 (germline): MDHEN, SYDVKM. The CDR3 loop spans 20 amino acids. The chain's CDR3 is CASRPNGLGGGPLGKNIQYF. The CDR3 DNA sequence: TGTGCCAGCAGGCCAAATGGACTAGGAGGGGGCCCCCTAGGCAAAAACATTCAGTACTTC.

J is TRBJ2-5 and V is TRBV6-2 or TRBV6-3; the match to TRBD1 covers 10 bases. Germline values: CDR1 MNHEY, CDR2 SVGEGT. The CDR3 covers 14 residues. With V trimmed by 6 bases and J by 5 bases, 6 bases remained unmatched. The CDR3, as DNA: TGTGCCAGCAGAAGACAGGGGGCGAGGGAGACCCAGTACTTC. Encoded protein: CASRRQGARETQYF.

The chain uses TRBV5-6 and TRBJ2-1; D tentatively reads TRBD1 or TRBD2 (5 bases each). Germline loops: CDR1 SGHDT, CDR2 YYEEEE. V shed 2 bases and J shed 9 bases, with 18 bases lying between them. This CDR3 region has 15 residues. CDR3 nucleotide sequence: TGTGCCAGCAGCTTTTTCGGGGCCAAAGGAAGTGAGCAGTTCTTC. It encodes CASSFFGAKGSEQFF.

As to this clonotype: An end of the junction differs from the germline gene, which may be a read error. The genes are TRBV7-2 and TRBJ2-3, with TRBD2 matching 8 bases. Germline CDR1 and CDR2: SGHTA and FQGNSA. The CDR3 contains 15 residues. The CDR3 sequence: CASSLAGTSGDTQYF. The DNA of the CDR3 is TGTGCCAGCAGCCTAGCCGGGACTAGTGGGGATACGCAGTATTTT.

Comment on this clonotype: Possible read error: a much larger clone is one base away. V usage is TRBV2 and J usage is TRBJ2-5; either TRBD1 or TRBD2 may supply D (5 bases each). The better agreement between TRBJ2-7 and the DNA end casts doubt on the J call. The CDR3 length is 12 residues. Looked up from germline, CDR1 is SNHLY and CDR2 is FYNNEI. CDR3 nucleotides: TGTGCCAGCAGGGAGGACAACTACGAGCAGTACTTC. It codes for CASREDNYEQYF.

The chain couples TRBV5-1 to TRBJ2-2; perhaps TRBD1 as D (6 bases). The V and J ends lost 3 bases and 5 bases respectively, with 11 bases between them. Germline V lookup: CDR1 SGHRS, CDR2 YFSETQ. The CDR3 runs to 14 residues. DNA for the CDR3: TGCGCCAGCAGCTCCACAACAGGGACCGGGGAGCTGTTTTTT. The encoded protein is CASSSTTGTGELFF.

The V and J genes are TRBV30 and TRBJ1-6; no clear D gene. Looked up from germline, CDR1 is GTSNPN and CDR2 is SVGIG (reference sequence). The length of the CDR3 is 11 residues. Trimming took 0 bases from V and 10 from J, leaving 4 bases between them. Here the CDR3 DNA reads TGTGCCTGGAGTGTACAATCACCCCTCCACTTT. This gives the protein CAWSVQSPLHF. Complete variable domain (other parts from reference TRBV30 and TRBJ1-6): SQTIHQWPATLVQPVGSPLSLECTVEGTSNPNLYWYRQAAGRGLQLLFYSVGIGQISSEVPQNLSASRPQDRQFILSSKKLLLSDSGFYLCAWSVQSPLHFGNGTRLTVT.

This clonotype was found a few times. The V call is TRBV6-1, the J call TRBJ2-1; 10 positions match TRBD2. V dropped 5 bases and J dropped 5; count of bases not matched to a gene: 9. Germline lookup yields CDR1 MNHNS and CDR2 SASEGT. The CDR3 consists of 16 residues. The CDR3 DNA reads as TGTGCCAGCAGTAGAGGAGCGGGAGGGCCAAACAATGAGCAGTTCTTC. Translated: CASSRGAGGPNNEQFF.

This clonotype was picked up a small number of times. This chain joins TRBV7-9 and TRBJ2-5; D is unclear. CDR1 is SEHNR and CDR2 is FQNEAQ in the germline V gene (reference sequence). V dropped 1 base and J dropped 7 bases, with 13 bases sitting between them. There are 14 residues in the CDR3. This CDR3 reads CASSLGPPVGTQYF. DNA for the CDR3: TGTGCCAGCAGCTTAGGCCCTCCGGTAGGGACCCAGTACTTC.

V is TRBV12-3 or TRBV12-4 and J is TRBJ1-1, with no clear D. V lost 7 bases and J 1 base, leaving 10 bases between the germline ends. The CDR3 sequence is 13 residues long. The CDR3 bases are TGTGCCAGCACCCTCCACGGGAACACTGAAGCTTTCTTT. It is translated as CASTLHGNTEAFF.

About this clonotype itself: One end of the junction is discordant with germline, which a read error may explain. The chain links TRBV5-1 to TRBJ2-5, with a possible D match to TRBD1 (6 bases). The V gene's germline CDR1 is SGHRS and CDR2 YFSETQ. The CDR3 is 13 amino acids. CDR3 sequence (DNA): TGCGCCAGCAACTTGGGGGCCGCAGAGACCCAGTACTTC. Its translation: CASNLGAAETQYF.

The J gene is TRBJ1-1, the V gene TRBV2; 9 bases align to TRBD1. The V segment lost 10 bases and the J segment 4 bases; nucleotides outside the gene matches: 13. Germline V gene sequence: CDR1 SNHLY, CDR2 FYNNEI. The CDR3 runs to 15 residues. CDR3 sequence (DNA): TGTGCCACCGCCGGGGACAGGGAATATGGCACTGAAGCTTTCTTT. Translation: CATAGDREYGTEAFF.

The chain is built from TRBV3-1 and TRBJ1-2; D gene uncertain. Trimming removed 1 base at V and 8 bases at J, with 8 bases between. Germline loops: CDR1 LGHDT, CDR2 YNNKEL (reference sequence). The CDR3 has 12 residues. For the CDR3, the DNA is TGTGCCAGCAGCCAAGGTCCAGTGGGCTACACCTTC. It translates to CASSQGPVGYTF.

This clonotype has ten or more counts. The chain combines TRBV5-1 with TRBJ2-1; TRBD2 matches 10 bases. CDR1 is SGHRS and CDR2 is YFSETQ in the germline V gene. This CDR3 contains 17 residues. J was trimmed by 2 bases and V by 4 bases; bases with no gene match: 9. The CDR3 DNA sequence: TGCGCCAGCAGCACTATTCTAGCGGGGGCCACCTACAATGAGCAGTTCTTC. Protein product: CASSTILAGATYNEQFF.

This clonotype showed up just a few times. The chain couples TRBV7-9 to TRBJ2-1, with 7 bases fitting TRBD1. The DNA end favors TRBJ2-5, so the J call may be wrong. The CDR3 consists of 14 residues. Germline CDR1 is SEHNR and CDR2 is FQNEAQ (reference sequence). For the CDR3, the DNA is TGTGCCAGCAGACCGACAGGGATCCAAGAGACCCAGTACTTC. Its protein is CASRPTGIQETQYF.

This clonotype was recorded many times. Its ends do not fully match the called genes, so a read error is possible. This chain connects TRBV5-1 to TRBJ2-2; the D gene is possibly TRBD1 (5 bases). CDR1 SGHRS and CDR2 YFSETQ come from the germline V gene. This CDR3 spans 15 amino acids. The CDR3 region is CASSSQATNTGELFF. CDR3 in DNA: TGTGCCAGCAGCTCACAGGCTACGAACACCGGGGAGCTGTTTTTT.

This clonotype was seen ten or more times. This rearrangement joins TRBV13 to TRBJ2-1; the D gene is possibly TRBD2 (5 bases). The CDR3 length is 16 residues. Germline V gene data show CDR1 as PRHDT and CDR2 as FYEKMQ (reference sequence). V dropped 0 bases and J dropped 0 bases, with 9 bases sitting between them. In nucleotides, the CDR3 is TGTGCCAGCAGCTTAGGGTCGGGGAGCTCCTACAATGAGCAGTTCTTC. It specifies CASSLGSGSSYNEQFF.